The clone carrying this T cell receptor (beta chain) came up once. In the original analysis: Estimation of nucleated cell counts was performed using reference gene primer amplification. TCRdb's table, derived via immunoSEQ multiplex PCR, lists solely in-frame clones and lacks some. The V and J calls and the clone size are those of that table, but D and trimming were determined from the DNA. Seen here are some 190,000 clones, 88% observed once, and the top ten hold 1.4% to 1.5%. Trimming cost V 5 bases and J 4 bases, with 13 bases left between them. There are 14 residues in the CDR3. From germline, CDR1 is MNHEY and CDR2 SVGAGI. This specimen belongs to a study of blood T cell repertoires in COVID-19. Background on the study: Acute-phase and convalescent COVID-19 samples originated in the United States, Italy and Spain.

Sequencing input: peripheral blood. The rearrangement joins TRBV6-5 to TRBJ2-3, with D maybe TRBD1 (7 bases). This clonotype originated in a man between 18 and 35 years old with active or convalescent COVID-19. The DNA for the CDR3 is TGTGCCAGCAGTAATCCCAGGGGGGCAGATACGCAGTATTTT. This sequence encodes CASSNPRGADTQYF.